This TCR beta chain derives from a study of blood T cell repertoires in COVID-19. Study in general: The cDNA or gDNA used as material had been derived from T cells, B-cell-depleted T cells, or PBMCs.

One Seattle source followed patients from active infection through their disease course. Per the authors' pipeline: Amplified reference gene primers provided the basis for estimating nucleated cell counts. Produced via immunoSEQ multiplex PCR; TCRdb's table is partial and in-frame only. V, J and clone size were drawn from that table, and D and trimming were deduced from the DNA. Of about 360,000 clones listed, around nine tenths are singletons. From germline, CDR1 is LGHDT and CDR2 YNNKEL (reference sequence). This CDR3 is built from 14 residues. Trimming stripped 1 base from V and 2 bases from J, with 8 bases between.

The chain carries TRBV3-1 (or the pseudogene TRBV3-2) and TRBJ2-5, with D unresolved. This clonotype was sampled from a woman aged 55-70 years with COVID-19, enrolled during active disease. Sequencing used peripheral blood. CDR3 sequence (DNA): TGTGCCAGCAGCCAAGTCTGGGCTCAAGAGACCCAGTACTTC. Translated, it gives CASSQVWAQETQYF.